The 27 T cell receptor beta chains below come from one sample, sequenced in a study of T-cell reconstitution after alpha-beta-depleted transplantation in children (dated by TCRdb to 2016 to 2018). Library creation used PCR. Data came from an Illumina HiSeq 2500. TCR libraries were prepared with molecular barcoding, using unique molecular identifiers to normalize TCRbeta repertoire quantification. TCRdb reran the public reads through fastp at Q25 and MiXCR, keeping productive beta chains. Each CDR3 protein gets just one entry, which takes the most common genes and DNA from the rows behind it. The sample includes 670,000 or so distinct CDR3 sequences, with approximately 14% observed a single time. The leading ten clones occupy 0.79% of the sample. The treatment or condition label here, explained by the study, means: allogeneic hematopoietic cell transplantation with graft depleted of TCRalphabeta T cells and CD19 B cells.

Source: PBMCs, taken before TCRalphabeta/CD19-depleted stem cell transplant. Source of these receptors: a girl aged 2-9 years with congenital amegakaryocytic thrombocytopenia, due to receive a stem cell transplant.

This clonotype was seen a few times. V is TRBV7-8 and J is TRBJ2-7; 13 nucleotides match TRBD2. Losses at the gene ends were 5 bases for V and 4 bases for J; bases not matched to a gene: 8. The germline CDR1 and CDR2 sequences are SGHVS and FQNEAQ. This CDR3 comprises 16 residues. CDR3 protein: CASSTQGLAGLYEQYF. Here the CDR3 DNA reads TGTGCCAGCAGCACACAGGGACTAGCGGGATTGTACGAGCAGTACTTC.

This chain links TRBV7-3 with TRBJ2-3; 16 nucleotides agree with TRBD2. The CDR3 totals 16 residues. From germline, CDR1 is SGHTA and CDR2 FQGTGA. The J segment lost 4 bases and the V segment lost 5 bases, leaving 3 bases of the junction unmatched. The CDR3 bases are TGTGCCAGCAGCCAGGGACTAGCGGGAGGGGCAGATACGCAGTATTTT. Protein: CASSQGLAGGADTQYF.

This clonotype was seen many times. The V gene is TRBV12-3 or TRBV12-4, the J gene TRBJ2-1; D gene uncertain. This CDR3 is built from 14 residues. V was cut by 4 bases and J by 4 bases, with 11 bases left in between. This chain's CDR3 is CASSSRRSYNEQFF. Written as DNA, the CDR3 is TGTGCCAGCAGTTCGCGACGATCTTACAATGAGCAGTTCTTC.

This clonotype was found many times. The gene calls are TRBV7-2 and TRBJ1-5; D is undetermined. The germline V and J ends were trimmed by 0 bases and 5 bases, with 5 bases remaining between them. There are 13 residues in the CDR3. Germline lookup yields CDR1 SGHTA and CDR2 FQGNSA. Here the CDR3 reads CASSLAIDQPQHF. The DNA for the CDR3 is TGTGCCAGCAGCTTAGCTATAGATCAGCCCCAGCATTTT.

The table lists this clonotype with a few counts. The CDR3 sequence: CSANSGRGTGELFF. The CDR3 DNA reads as TGCAGTGCCAATAGCGGGAGGGGTACCGGGGAGCTGTTTTTT. The chain is built from TRBV20-1 and TRBJ2-2; 11 nucleotides line up with TRBD2. CDR3 length: 14 amino acids. V trimming: 6 bases; J trimming: 5 bases; junction bases outside the gene matches: 5. Germline CDR1 is DFQATT and CDR2 is SNEGSKA (reference sequence).

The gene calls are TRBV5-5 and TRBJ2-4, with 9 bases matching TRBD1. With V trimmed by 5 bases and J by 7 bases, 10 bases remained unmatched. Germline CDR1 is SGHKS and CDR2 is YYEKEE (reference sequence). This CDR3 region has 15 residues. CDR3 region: CASRSTSGQGNIQYF. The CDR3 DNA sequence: TGTGCCAGCAGGTCAACCTCCGGACAGGGGAACATTCAGTACTTC.

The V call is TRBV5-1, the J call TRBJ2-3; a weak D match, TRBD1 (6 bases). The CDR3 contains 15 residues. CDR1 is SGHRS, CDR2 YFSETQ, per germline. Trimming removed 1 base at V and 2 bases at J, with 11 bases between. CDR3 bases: TGCGCCAGCAGCTTGACAGGGTTTGACACAGATACGCAGTATTTT. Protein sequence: CASSLTGFDTDTQYF.

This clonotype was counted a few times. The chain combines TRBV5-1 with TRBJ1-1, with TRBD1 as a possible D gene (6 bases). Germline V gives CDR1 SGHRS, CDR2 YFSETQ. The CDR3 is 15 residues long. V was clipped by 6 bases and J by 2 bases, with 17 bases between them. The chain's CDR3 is CASKIAGDINTEAFF. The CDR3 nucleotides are TGCGCCAGCAAGATTGCGGGGGACATAAACACTGAAGCTTTCTTT.

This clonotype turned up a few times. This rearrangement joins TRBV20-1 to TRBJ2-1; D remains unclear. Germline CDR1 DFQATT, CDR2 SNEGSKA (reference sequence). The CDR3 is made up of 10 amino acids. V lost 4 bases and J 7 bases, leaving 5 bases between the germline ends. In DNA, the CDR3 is TGCAGTGCTACCCAGAATGAGCAGTTCTTC. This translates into CSATQNEQFF.

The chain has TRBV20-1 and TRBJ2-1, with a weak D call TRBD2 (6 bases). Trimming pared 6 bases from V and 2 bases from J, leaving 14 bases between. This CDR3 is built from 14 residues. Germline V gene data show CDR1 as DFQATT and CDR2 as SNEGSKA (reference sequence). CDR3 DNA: TGCAGTGCAACCAAAGCGGGTGCCTACAATGAGCAGTTCTTC. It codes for CSATKAGAYNEQFF.

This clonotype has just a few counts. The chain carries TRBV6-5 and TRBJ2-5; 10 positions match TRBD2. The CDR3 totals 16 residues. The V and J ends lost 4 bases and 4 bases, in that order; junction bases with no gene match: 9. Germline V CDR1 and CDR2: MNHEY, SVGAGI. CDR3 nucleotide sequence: TGTGCCAGCAGTTTCTCGGGACTAGCGTTCCGAGAGACCCAGTACTTC. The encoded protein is CASSFSGLAFRETQYF.

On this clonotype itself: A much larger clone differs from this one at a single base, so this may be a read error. The CDR3 is CASSLDATWTKAFF. The CDR3 nucleotides are TGCGCCAGCAGCTTGGACGCCACGTGGACTAAAGCTTTCTTT. The V and J genes are TRBV5-1 and TRBJ1-1, with D unresolved. Trimming pared 0 bases from V and 9 bases from J, leaving 15 bases between. The CDR3 consists of 14 residues. Looked up from germline, CDR1 is SGHRS and CDR2 is YFSETQ.

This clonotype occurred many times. The CDR3 loop reads CSARKTIYNEQFF. CDR3 nucleotide sequence: TGCAGTGCTAGGAAGACTATCTACAATGAGCAGTTCTTC. The chain employs TRBV20-1 and TRBJ2-1; maybe TRBD2 (5 bases). The CDR3 consists of 13 residues. The germline CDR1 and CDR2 sequences are DFQATT and SNEGSKA (reference sequence). V was shortened by 3 bases and J by 3 bases, with 9 bases between the two germline ends.

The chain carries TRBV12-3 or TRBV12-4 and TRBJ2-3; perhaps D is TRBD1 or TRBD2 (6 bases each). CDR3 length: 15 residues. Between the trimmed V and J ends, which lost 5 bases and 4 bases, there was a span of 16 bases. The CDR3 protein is CASSPGASSADTQYF. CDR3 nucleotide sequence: TGTGCCAGCAGTCCGGGGGCTAGCAGCGCAGATACGCAGTATTTT.

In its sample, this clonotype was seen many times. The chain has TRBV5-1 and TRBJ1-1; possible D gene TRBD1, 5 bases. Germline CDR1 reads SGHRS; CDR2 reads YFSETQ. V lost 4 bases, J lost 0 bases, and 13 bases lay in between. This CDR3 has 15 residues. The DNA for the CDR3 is TGCGCCAGCAGCCCCGGGTGGGGCATGAACACTGAAGCTTTCTTT. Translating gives CASSPGWGMNTEAFF.

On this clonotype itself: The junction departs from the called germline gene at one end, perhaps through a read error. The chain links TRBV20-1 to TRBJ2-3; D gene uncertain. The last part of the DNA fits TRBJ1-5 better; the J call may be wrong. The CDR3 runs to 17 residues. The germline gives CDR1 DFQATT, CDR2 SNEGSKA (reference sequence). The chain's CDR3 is CCARTSGWGSSTDTQHF. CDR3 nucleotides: TGCTGTGCTAGGACTAGCGGGTGGGGATCTAGCACAGATACGCAGCATTTT.

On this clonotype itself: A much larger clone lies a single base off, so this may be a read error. CDR3 residues: CSATVAEANEQFF. In DNA, the CDR3 is TGCAGTGCTACTGTAGCGGAGGCCAATGAGCAGTTCTTC. V usage is TRBV20-1 and J usage is TRBJ2-1, with D possibly matching TRBD2 (6 bases). This CDR3 spans 13 amino acids. V lost 4 bases and J lost 6, with 13 bases in between. CDR1 and CDR2 from the germline V gene are DFQATT and SNEGSKA (reference sequence).

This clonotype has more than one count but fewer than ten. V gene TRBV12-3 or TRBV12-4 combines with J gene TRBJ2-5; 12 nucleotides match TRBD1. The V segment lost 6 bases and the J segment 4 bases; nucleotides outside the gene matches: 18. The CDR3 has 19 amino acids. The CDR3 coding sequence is TGTGCCAGCAGCCTGGGACAGGGGGCGATTTTGAGTGAGGGAGAGACCCAGTACTTC. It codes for CASSLGQGAILSEGETQYF.

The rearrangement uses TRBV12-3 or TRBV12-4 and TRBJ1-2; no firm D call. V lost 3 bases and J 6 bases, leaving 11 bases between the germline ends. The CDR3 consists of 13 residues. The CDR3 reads CASSFHKLNGYTF. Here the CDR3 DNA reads TGTGCCAGCAGTTTTCACAAATTAAATGGCTACACCTTC.

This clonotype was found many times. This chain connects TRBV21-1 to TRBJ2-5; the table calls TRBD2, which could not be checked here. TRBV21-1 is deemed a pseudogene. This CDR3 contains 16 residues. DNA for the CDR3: TGTGCCAGCAGCACTAGCTCGGGACTAGCCCGTGAGACCCAGTACTTC. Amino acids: CASSTSSGLARETQYF.

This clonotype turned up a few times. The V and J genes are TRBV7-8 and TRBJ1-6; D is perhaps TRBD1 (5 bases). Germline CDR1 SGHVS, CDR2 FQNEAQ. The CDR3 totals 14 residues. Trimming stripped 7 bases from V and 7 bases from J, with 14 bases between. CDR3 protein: CASKTGPNNSPLHF. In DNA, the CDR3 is TGTGCCAGCAAAACGGGACCGAACAATTCACCCCTCCACTTT. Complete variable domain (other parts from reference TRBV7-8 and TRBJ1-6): GAGVSQSPRYKVAKRGQDVALRCDPISGHVSLFWYQQALGQGPEFLTYFQNEAQLDKSGLPSDRFFAERPEGSVSTLKIQRTQQEDSAVYLCASKTGPNNSPLHFGNGTRLTVT.

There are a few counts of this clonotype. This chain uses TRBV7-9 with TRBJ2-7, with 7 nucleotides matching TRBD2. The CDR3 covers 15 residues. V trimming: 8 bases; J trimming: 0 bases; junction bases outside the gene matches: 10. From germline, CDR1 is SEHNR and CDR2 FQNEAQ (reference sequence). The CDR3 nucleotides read TGTGCCAGCGGACCTTTAGCGGGCCTCTCCTACGAGCAGTACTTC. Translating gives CASGPLAGLSYEQYF.

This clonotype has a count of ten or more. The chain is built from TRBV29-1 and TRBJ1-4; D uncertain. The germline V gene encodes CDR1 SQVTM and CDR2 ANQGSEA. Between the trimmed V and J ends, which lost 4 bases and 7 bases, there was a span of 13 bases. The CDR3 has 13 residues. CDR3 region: CSVVGGIGEKLFF. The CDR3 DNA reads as TGCAGCGTTGTGGGAGGGATCGGTGAAAAACTGTTTTTT.

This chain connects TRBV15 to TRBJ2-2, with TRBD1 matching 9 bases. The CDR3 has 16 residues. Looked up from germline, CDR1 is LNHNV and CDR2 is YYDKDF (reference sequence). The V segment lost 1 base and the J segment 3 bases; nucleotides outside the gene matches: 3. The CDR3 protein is CATSRGDREDTGELFF. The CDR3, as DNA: TGTGCCACCAGCAGAGGGGACAGGGAAGACACCGGGGAGCTGTTTTTT. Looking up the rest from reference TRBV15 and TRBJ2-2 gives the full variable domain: DAMVIQNPRYQVTQFGKPVTLSCSQTLNHNVMYWYQQKSSQAPKLLFHYYDKDFNNEADTPDNFQSRRPNTSFCFLDIRSPGLGDTAMYLCATSRGDREDTGELFFGEGSRLTVL.

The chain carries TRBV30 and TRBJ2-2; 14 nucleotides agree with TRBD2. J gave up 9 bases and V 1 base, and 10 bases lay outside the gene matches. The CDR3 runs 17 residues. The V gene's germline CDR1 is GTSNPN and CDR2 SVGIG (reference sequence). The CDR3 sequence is CAWSAREGLAGVRELFF. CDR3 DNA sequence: TGTGCCTGGAGTGCACGGGAGGGACTAGCGGGAGTCCGGGAGCTGTTTTTT.

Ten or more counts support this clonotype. CDR3 DNA: TGCAGTGCTAGCCAAGAGACAGAAAACATTCAGTACTTC. Protein sequence: CSASQETENIQYF. This chain connects TRBV20-1 to TRBJ2-4; D perhaps matches TRBD1 (5 bases). Trimming took off 3 bases at V and 5 bases at J, with 11 bases between the two ends. The germline V gene encodes CDR1 DFQATT and CDR2 SNEGSKA (reference sequence). The CDR3 covers 13 residues.

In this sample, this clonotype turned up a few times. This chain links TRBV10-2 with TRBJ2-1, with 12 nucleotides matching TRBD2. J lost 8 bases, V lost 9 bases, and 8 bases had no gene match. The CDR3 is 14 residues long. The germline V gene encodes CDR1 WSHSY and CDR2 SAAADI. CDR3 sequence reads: CASKLAGGSDEQFF. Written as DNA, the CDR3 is TGCGCCAGTAAACTAGCGGGAGGTTCGGATGAGCAGTTCTTC.